This is a list of T cell receptor beta chains from one sample in a study of human thymus T cells. Sequenced by immunoSEQ multiplex PCR; TCRdb stores in-frame clones only, minus some. The sample holds 86,000 or so clones, 96% seen once. The sample was thymus tissue. All receptors derive from a boy in the first two years of life with a congenital heart defect but otherwise immunologically healthy. Both conserved end residues are part of each CDR3. The D gene is left open where the match is weak. Rows may omit the clone size; those that give it use once, few, many or a size class.

.	TRBV10-3	TRBD1	TRBJ1-3	14	TGTGCCTCGCAGGACAGGGACTCTGGAAACACCATATATTTT	CASQDRDSGNTIYF
.	TRBV7-9	.	TRBJ2-7	13	TGTGCCAGCAGCTTAGTTCCCACGACCGAGCAGTACTTC	CASSLVPTTEQYF
once	TRBV10-2	.	TRBJ2-3	19	TGCGCCAGCAGTGGGTTGCCGGGCCCCCGCAGGGCACGCACAGATACGCAGTATTTT	CASSGLPGPRRARTDTQYF
.	TRBV6-6	.	TRBJ1-1	13	TGTGCCAGCAGCTTACAGGGTTACACTGAAGCTTTCTTT	CASSLQGYTEAFF
.	TRBV7-2	.	TRBJ1-1	14	TGTGCCAGCAGCTTAAAACAGGCGAACACTGAAGCTTTCTTT	CASSLKQANTEAFF
.	TRBV25-1	TRBD2	TRBJ2-1	15	TGTGCCAGCAGTGGAGGAGGTACTAGCGGCAAAGAGCAGTTCTTC	CASSGGGTSGKEQFF
.	TRBV19	TRBD1	TRBJ1-1	16	TGTGCCAGTAGTTCCGCGGACAGGCAGGGCGGCACTGAAGCTTTCTTT	CASSSADRQGGTEAFF
once	TRBV4-1	.	TRBJ1-2	16	TGCGCCAGCAGCCAACGGAAAGAGGGACTTAACTATGGCTACACCTTC	CASSQRKEGLNYGYTF
.	TRBV19	.	TRBJ2-1	15	TGTGCCAGTACTAAGCGGAAGAGCTCCTACAATGAGCAGTTCTTC	CASTKRKSSYNEQFF
.	TRBV7-2	TRBD1	TRBJ1-6	16	TGTGCCAGCAGCCCCCGGCCTGGGGGACAGCGGGCACCCCTCCACTTT	CASSPRPGGQRAPLHF
once	TRBV4-1	TRBD2	TRBJ2-5	15	TGCGCCAGCAGCCAAGCCCTAGCGGGGCGAGAGACCCAGTACTTC	CASSQALAGRETQYF
.	TRBV29-1	.	TRBJ1-3	15	TGCAGCGTTGAACAACAGGGTGTGAGCGGAAACACCATATATTTT	CSVEQQGVSGNTIYF
.	TRBV19	.	TRBJ2-5	13	TGTGCCAGTAGTATTTCGGCCGCGGGGACCCAGTACTTC	CASSISAAGTQYF
.	TRBV7-9	.	TRBJ2-1	14	TGTGCCAGCAGCTTAGTCTCTGAGTACAATGAGCAGTTCTTC	CASSLVSEYNEQFF
.	TRBV27	TRBD1	TRBJ1-3	21	TGTGCCAGCAGTTTATCCCTCCCGGGGGTGCCGGGACAGCGGCCTGGAAACACCATATATTTT	CASSLSLPGVPGQRPGNTIYF
.	TRBV15	TRBD2	TRBJ2-3	15	TGTGCCACCAGCAGAAGAGCGGGAGCCACAGATACGCAGTATTTT	CATSRRAGATDTQYF
.	TRBV28	.	TRBJ2-3	17	TGTGCCAGCAGTCCACGCCCCGCGGGACCTAGCACAGATACGCAGTATTTT	CASSPRPAGPSTDTQYF
.	TRBV6-1	TRBD1	TRBJ2-3	20	TGTGCCAGCAGTGAAGGGGGTGGGTTGAGGACAGGGGCCCTCACAGATACGCAGTATTTT	CASSEGGGLRTGALTDTQYF
.	TRBV5-6	TRBD2	TRBJ2-4	16	TGTGCCAGCAGCCCCCGGGAGGCCACGGGCTTAAACATTCAGTACTTC	CASSPREATGLNIQYF
.	TRBV4-3	.	TRBJ2-2	16	TGCGCCAGCAGCCAAGTAGCGCCCCTTCTCACCGGGGAGCTGTTTTTT	CASSQVAPLLTGELFF
.	TRBV11-3	.	TRBJ2-7	16	TGTGCCATAGTCACACTAGTCAGGGGTAGCTCCTACGAGCAGTACTTC	CAIVTLVRGSSYEQYF
.	TRBV7-9	.	TRBJ1-3	15	TGTGCCAGCAGCCCACATGGACACCAGGGAAACACCATATATTTT	CASSPHGHQGNTIYF
.	TRBV2	TRBD1	TRBJ1-1	16	TGTGCCAGCGGTCCCGGGACAGGGGGCGGGAACACTGAAGCTTTCTTT	CASGPGTGGGNTEAFF
once	TRBV12-5	.	TRBJ1-1	12	TGTGCTAGTGGTTTGGTGGGCACTGAAGCTTTCTTT	CASGLVGTEAFF
.	TRBV7-2	.	TRBJ1-2	18	TGTGCCAGCAGCTTAGTCCGCCGGGGCCGGCAGCTGTTCTATGGCTACACCTTC	CASSLVRRGRQLFYGYTF
once	TRBV29-1	.	TRBJ1-4	16	TGCAGCGTTGCTATGAGGGGCGGGGTGGCTAATGAAAAACTGTTTTTT	CSVAMRGGVANEKLFF
.	TRBV29-1	TRBD1	TRBJ2-7	15	TGCAGCGTTGAAATCAGGGAACTCAGGGGGTACGAGCAGTACTTC	CSVEIRELRGYEQYF